This passage covers 5 T cell receptor beta chains from one sample sequenced in a study of blood T cell repertoires in COVID-19. The table came from immunoSEQ multiplex PCR; TCRdb's copy has only in-frame clones and leaves some out. The sample lists some 110,000 clones, 86% occurring once. Sequenced: peripheral blood. The receptors derive from a man in his forties or fifties with acute or convalescent COVID-19.

The DNA for the CDR3 is TGTGCCACCAGCAGGGCAAACACCCGCTCTGGAAACACCATATATTTT. Translated, it gives CATSRANTRSGNTIYF. The chain has TRBV15 and TRBJ1-3; unclear D gene. Trimming cost V 3 bases and J 0 bases, with 12 bases left between them. Germline V gene sequence: CDR1 LNHNV, CDR2 YYDKDF (reference sequence). The CDR3 covers 16 residues.

The chain carries TRBV19 and TRBJ2-4, with D tentatively TRBD1 (6 bases). V was pared by 9 bases and J by 9 bases, with 21 bases between. This CDR3 has 14 amino acids. Germline-derived CDR1 and CDR2 are LNHDA and SQIVND (reference sequence). This CDR3 reads CASTRTVTTSIQYF. Written as DNA, the CDR3 is TGTGCCAGCACCCGGACAGTTACAACAAGCATTCAGTACTTC.

With regard to this clone: Because the CDR3 is missing its conserved closing phenylalanine or tryptophan, this is likely a read error. No DNA is shown, since the ends of the CDR3 on it are uncertain; the CDR3 is the one TCRdb lists. The chain carries TRBV5-1 and TRBJ2-3; the table's TRBD2 call for D was not verified on the DNA. The germline CDR1 and CDR2 sequences are SGHRS and YFSETQ. The CDR3 is 13 residues long, ends included. CDR3 region: CASSSDGRAASLY.

The chain links TRBV15 to TRBJ1-1; unclear D gene. There are 16 residues in the CDR3. The V end was cut by 0 bases, the J end by 0 bases, with 11 bases between. Germline V CDR1 and CDR2: LNHNV, YYDKDF (reference sequence). The CDR3 loop reads CATSRDYNSVNTEAFF. For the CDR3, the DNA is TGTGCCACCAGCAGAGATTACAACAGTGTGAACACTGAAGCTTTCTTT.

The chain joins TRBV18 to TRBJ2-1; 7 bases align to TRBD1. Germline CDR1 is KGHSH and CDR2 is LQKENI. This CDR3 region has 14 residues. CDR3 residues: CISSPGQVLNEQFF. In DNA form, the CDR3 reads TGTATCAGCTCACCAGGACAGGTCCTCAATGAGCAGTTCTTC.